Listed below are T cell receptor beta chains from one sample, sequenced in a study of cytomegalovirus exposure and HLA in healthy donors. Assay used: immunoSEQ multiplex PCR; TCRdb lists only in-frame clones, some missing. The sample has under 150,000 clones; nearly 65% are singletons. Sequenced sample: PBMCs. The receptors were sampled from a man between 40 and 49 years old in good health and CMV-seropositive. The CDR3 runs from the conserved cysteine through the conserved F or W. Expanded clones get a size class; other rows say once, few or many, or leave the size out.

few | TRBJ1-5 | TRBV7-2 | CASSLDGQGATEPQHF
few | TRBJ1-4 | TRBV6-4 | CASSDWISSCRGGRTNEKLFF
- | TRBJ2-3 | TRBV5-1 | CASSSSTGFADTQYF
once | TRBJ2-5 | TRBV2 | CASRVEPLQETQYF
- | TRBJ2-7 | TRBV7-2 | CASSLSEEQYF
- | TRBJ2-7 | TRBV10-3 | CAIIRTDYEQYF
- | TRBJ1-4 | TRBV9 | CASSRWPGADEKLFF
few | TRBJ1-5 | TRBV6-1 | CASTRGQGSNQPQHF
- | TRBJ1-1 | TRBV6-1 | CASSPPYRGTEAFF
few | TRBJ2-5 | TRBV9 | CASSGTGLAGGETQYF
- | TRBJ1-2 | TRBV18 | CASSLGQGLYGYTF
- | TRBJ1-4 | TRBV4-1 | CASSLDSANEKLFF
- | TRBJ2-7 | TRBV11-1 | CASSSGPGGSYEQYF
few | TRBJ1-4 | TRBV15 | CAVRFTTNEKLFF
- | - | TRBV6-5 | CASSQQAETTYEQYF
few | TRBJ1-1 | TRBV5-6 | CASSPRGGGHTEAFF
once | TRBJ1-4 | TRBV20-1 | CSASQEKLFF
- | TRBJ2-1 | TRBV6-5 | CASSYQTSGGYNEQFF
- | TRBJ2-7 | TRBV7-9 | CASSEQGTGEQYF
- | TRBJ2-1 | TRBV7-9 | CASSAERSGDEQFF
- | TRBJ2-3 | TRBV2 | CASRQGLAVTDTQYF
- | TRBJ2-7 | TRBV5-1 | CASSGLAGLGEQYF
- | TRBJ1-2 | TRBV30 | CAWSSGGGSYGYTF
- | TRBJ2-2 | TRBV18 | CASSPRARGLAGGWTGELFF
- | TRBJ2-5 | TRBV7-3 | CASSLTPGLAGVETQYF
few | TRBJ2-5 | TRBV5-1 | CASSPGLDPETQYF
- | TRBJ2-5 | TRBV4-1 | CASSQDAEKTQYF
- | TRBJ1-5 | TRBV10-3 | CATDKGADLPDQPQHF
once | TRBJ2-3 | TRBV27 | CASSLTGGWDTQYF
- | TRBJ2-5 | TRBV4-1 | CASSPDKSGRETQYF
- | TRBJ1-3 | TRBV28 | CASSQRQGASGNTIYF
- | - | TRBV5-6 | CASSIGTDYEQYF
- | TRBJ1-1 | TRBV28 | CASSALTGNTEAFF
few | TRBJ1-5 | TRBV4-2 | CASSLQRLVNQPQHF
- | TRBJ2-1 | TRBV4-2 | CASSQHSGAYNEQFF
- | TRBJ2-1 | TRBV5-1 | CASSLDAGGPYNEQFF
- | TRBJ1-2 | TRBV6-5 | CASSYSLNYGYTF
- | TRBJ2-1 | TRBV29-1 | CSVRSIRGSNNEQFF
- | TRBJ1-5 | TRBV9 | CASSPGLNSNQPQHF
- | TRBJ2-7 | TRBV11-2 | CASSSITGLGDF
few | TRBJ1-4 | TRBV11-2 | CASSLNGGGTNEKLFF
- | TRBJ2-2 | TRBV2 | CASSLDSTGELFF
- | TRBJ2-7 | TRBV7-2 | CASRRRQGAYEQYF
- | TRBJ1-3 | TRBV7-9 | CASSWTGTPGNTIYF
- | TRBJ1-6 | TRBV5-1 | CASSLEAGVDSPLHF
- | TRBJ1-1 | TRBV19 | CASRLNTEAFF
once | TRBJ2-7 | TRBV6-5 | CASKRGQGIHEQYF
few | TRBJ2-7 | TRBV11-2 | CASSLDTGTSGNVYEQYF
few | TRBJ1-1 | TRBV2 | CASSESQWNTEAFF
- | TRBJ2-1 | TRBV7-2 | CASSSSGSDEQFF
- | TRBJ2-7 | TRBV10-3 | CAISDTGQGYYEQYF
- | TRBJ2-7 | TRBV5-1 | CASSLDRVSYEQYF
once | TRBJ2-5 | TRBV7-9 | CASSWGQGWETQYF
- | TRBJ1-6 | TRBV14 | CASSQTGVYPLYNSPLHF